A single sample is the source of the 30 T cell receptor beta chains below, sequenced in a study of T-cell reconstitution after alpha-beta-depleted transplantation in children. Unique molecular identifiers tagged the TCRbeta library. TCRdb re-called the PCR reads with MiXCR, one entry per CDR3 protein. The sample lists about 360,000 distinct CDR3 sequences; roughly 15% were seen once. Sequenced material: PBMCs, taken from the stem cell graft. The origin of the receptors is a human donor who donated a stem cell graft to a child with Fanconi anemia.

V usage is TRBV6-2 or TRBV6-3 and J usage is TRBJ2-3; D not certain. The CDR3 is made up of 15 amino acids. The V end lost 0 bases, the J end lost 4 bases, and 11 bases lay between the germline ends. Germline values: CDR1 MNHEY, CDR2 SVGEGT. CDR3 in amino acids: CASSYSPARPDTQYF. The DNA for the CDR3 is TGTGCCAGCAGTTACTCTCCGGCTAGACCAGATACGCAGTATTTT.

This clonotype was seen at least ten times. The J gene is TRBJ1-2, the V gene TRBV10-3, with TRBD1 as a possible D gene (6 bases). The CDR3 is 14 amino acids. The germline V and J ends were trimmed by 0 bases and 3 bases, with 8 bases remaining between them. Germline-derived CDR1 and CDR2 are ENHRY and SYGVKD. The CDR3 coding sequence is TGTGCCATCAGTGAGTCAACAGGGTACTATGGCTACACCTTC. The encoded protein is CAISESTGYYGYTF.

The chain is built from TRBV7-6 and TRBJ2-2; no reliable D call. The V end lost 0 bases, the J end lost 5 bases, and 4 bases lay between the germline ends. CDR3 length: 13 amino acids. Germline V lookup: CDR1 SGHVS, CDR2 FNYEAQ. The CDR3 loop is CASSLAETGELFF. DNA for the CDR3: TGTGCCAGCAGCTTAGCTGAGACCGGGGAGCTGTTTTTT.

The chain recombines TRBV3-1 with TRBJ1-1; TRBD1 matches at 7 bases. This CDR3 is built from 14 residues. Germline V gene data show CDR1 as LGHDT and CDR2 as YNNKEL (reference sequence). With 4 bases clipped from V and 6 bases from J, the junction kept 8 bases outside the gene matches. In nucleotides, the CDR3 is TGTGCCAGCAGCCGAATGACAGGGAAATCTGAAGCTTTCTTT. Translating gives CASSRMTGKSEAFF.

This clonotype was seen ten or more times. The CDR3: CASTDGAGSYNEQFF. CDR3 nucleotide sequence: TGTGCCAGCACCGACGGAGCAGGGTCCTACAATGAGCAGTTCTTC. J is TRBJ2-1 and V is TRBV5-6; weak D call: TRBD1 (5 bases). The V end lost 6 bases, the J end lost 1 base, and 14 bases lay between the germline ends. Per the germline V gene, CDR1 is SGHDT and CDR2 is YYEEEE. The CDR3 spans 15 residues.

This chain joins TRBV6-1 and TRBJ2-7, with 7 bases aligning to TRBD1. J was trimmed by 3 bases and V by 7 bases; bases with no gene match: 6. Germline-derived CDR1 and CDR2 are MNHNS and SASEGT. This CDR3 comprises 13 residues. CDR3 DNA: TGTGCCAGCAACTCCGGGGACAGCTACGAGCAGTACTTC. Translation gives CASNSGDSYEQYF.

This clonotype was detected only a few times. V gene TRBV3-1 combines with J gene TRBJ1-6; TRBD1 matches 7 bases. V lost 0 bases to trimming and J lost 8 bases; unmatched junction nucleotides: 4. Germline CDR1 and CDR2: LGHDT and YNNKEL (reference sequence). This CDR3 spans 15 amino acids. The chain's CDR3 is CASSQEARGDSPLHF. The CDR3 nucleotides read TGTGCCAGCAGCCAAGAGGCCAGGGGGGATTCACCCCTCCACTTT.

This chain connects TRBV6-2 or TRBV6-3 to TRBJ1-6; D is ambiguous. CDR1 is MNHEY, CDR2 SVGEGT, per germline. Trimming took off 9 bases at V and 0 bases at J, with 18 bases between the two ends. The CDR3 sequence is 17 residues long. CDR3 nucleotide sequence: TGTGCCAGTTACTCTGGACTTCAAAGCTCCTATAATTCACCCCTCCACTTT. Its translation is CASYSGLQSSYNSPLHF.

This clonotype has a handful of counts. CDR3: CASSPRYRYNEQFF. The CDR3 region has the DNA TGTGCCAGCAGTCCAAGGTACCGTTACAATGAGCAGTTCTTC. The rearrangement uses TRBV6-1 and TRBJ2-1; D gene unclear. V lost 5 bases, J lost 4 bases, and 12 bases lay in between. The CDR3 extends over 14 amino acids. The germline V gene has CDR1 MNHNS and CDR2 SASEGT.

Many counts were recorded for this clonotype. This chain links TRBV10-3 with TRBJ2-7; possible D gene TRBD2, 5 bases. V lost 2 bases, J lost 0 bases, and 11 bases lay in between. CDR1 and CDR2 (germline): ENHRY, SYGVKD. The CDR3 spans 15 residues. CDR3 in DNA: TGTGCCATCAGTGAGGGGTTGGGGAGCTCCTACGAGCAGTACGTC. Protein sequence: CAISEGLGSSYEQYV.

There are a few counts of this clonotype. J is TRBJ1-5 and V is TRBV20-1; D might be TRBD1 (6 bases). CDR1 is DFQATT and CDR2 is SNEGSKA in the germline V gene (reference sequence). The CDR3 contains 15 residues. As DNA, the CDR3 is TGCAGCGCCCAAGGGGGGCAGGGGAGAAATCAGCCCCAGCATTTT. Translation gives CSAQGGQGRNQPQHF.

This clonotype has a handful of counts. This rearrangement joins TRBV29-1 to TRBJ1-4; 8 nucleotides match TRBD1. CDR3 length equals 13 residues. After removal of 7 bases from V and 5 bases from J, the junction contained 6 bases not matched to a gene. CDR1 and CDR2 (germline): SQVTM, ANQGSEA. The CDR3, as DNA: TGCAGCGGGGTGGACAGGGACAATGAAAAACTGTTTTTT. Protein product: CSGVDRDNEKLFF.

This clonotype was observed many times. The chain joins TRBV5-1 to TRBJ2-2; tentatively, D is TRBD2 (6 bases). The CDR3 length is 16 residues. Germline V lookup: CDR1 SGHRS, CDR2 YFSETQ. The ends were cut back, 0 bases at V and 0 bases at J, with 9 bases in the middle. DNA of the CDR3: TGCGCCAGCAGCTTGGAGGCTAGCGCGAACACCGGGGAGCTGTTTTTT. The encoded protein is CASSLEASANTGELFF.

This clonotype showed up just a few times. The V and J genes are TRBV20-1 and TRBJ1-1, with D unclear. The V end was cut by 2 bases, the J end by 2 bases, with 9 bases between. The length of the CDR3 is 13 residues. Germline V lookup: CDR1 DFQATT, CDR2 SNEGSKA (reference sequence). The CDR3 coding sequence is TGCAGTGCTAGAAGGCAACCTAACACTGAAGCTTTCTTT. This translates into CSARRQPNTEAFF.

In this sample, this clonotype turned up a few times. The chain joins TRBV13 to TRBJ1-2; D is perhaps TRBD1 (6 bases). CDR3 length: 16 residues. The germline CDR1 and CDR2 sequences are PRHDT and FYEKMQ (reference sequence). Deletions cut 6 bases from V and 0 bases from J, with 17 bases between. CDR3 sequence (DNA): TGTGCCAGCAGTCCCACCCGGGGACACCCTAACTATGGCTACACCTTC. The encoded protein is CASSPTRGHPNYGYTF.

This chain uses TRBV6-2 or TRBV6-3 with TRBJ2-7, with D possibly matching TRBD2 (5 bases). The V and J ends lost 4 bases and 3 bases respectively, with 16 bases between them. CDR3 length: 15 amino acids. CDR1 MNHEY and CDR2 SVGEGT come from the germline V gene. The CDR3 sequence: CASSSRATLIYEQYF. In DNA, the CDR3 is TGTGCCAGCAGTTCGCGGGCTACACTGATCTACGAGCAGTACTTC.

At least ten counts were recorded for this clonotype. The chain has TRBV3-1 and TRBJ1-2; D is ambiguous. The CDR3 is made up of 11 amino acids. V dropped 3 bases and J dropped 5 bases, with 4 bases sitting between them. The V gene's germline CDR1 is LGHDT and CDR2 YNNKEL (reference sequence). As DNA, the CDR3 is TGTGCCAGCAGCCAGGGATATGGCTACACCTTC. This gives the protein CASSQGYGYTF. Supplemented by reference TRBV3-1 and TRBJ1-2, the full variable domain reads DTAVSQTPKYLVTQMGNDKSIKCEQNLGHDTMYWYKQDSKKFLKIMFSYNNKELIINETVPNRFSPKSPDKAHLNLHINSLELGDSAVYFCASSQGYGYTFGSGTRLTVV.

The chain uses TRBV14 and TRBJ2-1, with D possibly matching TRBD1 (5 bases). CDR1 and CDR2 (germline): SGHDN, FVKESK. The CDR3 is 13 residues long. Trimming took 0 bases from V and 6 from J, leaving 6 bases between them. The CDR3, as DNA: TGTGCCAGCAGCCAAGAACAGGCCAATGAGCAGTTCTTC. Its protein product is CASSQEQANEQFF.

The CDR3 loop is CASSSRRVQTDTQYF. The CDR3 region has the DNA TGTGCCAGCAGTTCCCGGAGGGTTCAAACAGATACGCAGTATTTT. This chain joins TRBV6-2 or TRBV6-3 and TRBJ2-3; a weak D match, TRBD2 (6 bases). CDR1 and CDR2 from the germline V gene are MNHEY and SVGEGT. V was trimmed by 4 bases and J by 3 bases, leaving 14 bases between them. This CDR3 comprises 15 residues.

This chain joins TRBV6-1 and TRBJ2-7; no firm D call. The CDR3 consists of 17 residues. The germline gives CDR1 MNHNS, CDR2 SASEGT. Trimming cost V 6 bases and J 2 bases, with 23 bases left between them. CDR3 protein: CASRPAEGRKTPYEQYF. The CDR3 bases are TGTGCCAGCAGGCCCGCGGAAGGACGGAAGACCCCCTACGAGCAGTACTTC.

The chain links TRBV5-6 to TRBJ2-5; D gene uncertain. V lost 4 bases and J lost 0, with 13 bases in between. Germline V CDR1 and CDR2: SGHDT, YYEEEE. This CDR3 is built from 15 residues. The CDR3 is CASSLNPQYQETQYF. The CDR3 region has the DNA TGTGCCAGCAGCCTCAATCCCCAGTACCAAGAGACCCAGTACTTC.

This chain connects TRBV5-5 to TRBJ1-1; a weak D match, TRBD1 (5 bases). The CDR3 length is 14 residues. The germline CDR1 and CDR2 sequences are SGHKS and YYEKEE (reference sequence). Deletions cut 4 bases from V and 0 bases from J, with 10 bases between. The CDR3 sequence: CASSGTVMNTEAFF. DNA for the CDR3: TGTGCCAGCAGCGGGACGGTTATGAACACTGAAGCTTTCTTT.

V and J are TRBV28 and TRBJ1-2; weak D call: TRBD1 (5 bases). The V and J ends lost 6 bases and 2 bases respectively, with 10 bases between them. CDR3 size: 13 residues. Germline loops: CDR1 MDHEN, CDR2 SYDVKM. DNA of the CDR3: TGTGCCAGCAGCCGAGGGACGAACTATGGCTACACCTTC. This translates into CASSRGTNYGYTF.

This clonotype was recorded a few times. The rearrangement joins TRBV6-2 or TRBV6-3 to TRBJ2-5; D unresolved. V was clipped by 7 bases and J by 14 bases, with 20 bases between them. Germline V gene sequence: CDR1 MNHEY, CDR2 SVGEGT. The CDR3 is 12 amino acids. CDR3 in DNA: TGTGCCAGCATGACAACAAACTCCAACTCCTACTTC. This gives the protein CASMTTNSNSYF.

This clonotype was observed many times. The V and J genes are TRBV6-2 or TRBV6-3 and TRBJ2-7; D gene unclear. The CDR3 is made up of 13 amino acids. Germline lookup yields CDR1 MNHEY and CDR2 SVGEGT. V was shortened by 0 bases and J by 7 bases, with 10 bases between the two germline ends. CDR3 protein: CASSYSRRIEQYF. The CDR3 DNA sequence: TGTGCCAGCAGTTACTCGCGTAGGATTGAGCAGTACTTC.

This chain uses TRBV30 with TRBJ1-5; TRBD1 aligns across 12 bases. Germline CDR1 reads GTSNPN; CDR2 reads SVGIG (reference sequence). Trimming removed 4 bases from V and 2 bases from J; junction bases left unmatched: 12. The CDR3 is 18 amino acids. The DNA of the CDR3 is TGTGCCTGGACTCCCGGGGACAGGGGGCTGGTGGGCAATCAGCCCCAGCATTTT. Amino acids: CAWTPGDRGLVGNQPQHF.

This clonotype was counted a few times. The rearrangement uses TRBV5-6 and TRBJ2-1; 9 bases align to TRBD2. After removal of 4 bases from V and 10 bases from J, the junction contained 9 bases not matched to a gene. Germline-derived CDR1 and CDR2 are SGHDT and YYEEEE. The CDR3 spans 14 residues. For the CDR3, the DNA is TGTGCCAGCAGCGCGGGACTAGCAGGTGGAGAGCAGTTCTTC. Translated: CASSAGLAGGEQFF.

This clonotype was seen many times. The chain uses TRBV9 and TRBJ1-2; D is unclear. Germline V gives CDR1 SGDLS, CDR2 YYNGEE. Trimming took 0 bases from V and 2 from J, leaving 8 bases between them. The CDR3 has 14 amino acids. CDR3 amino acids: CASSVERGNYGYTF. CDR3 sequence (DNA): TGTGCCAGCAGCGTAGAAAGAGGGAACTATGGCTACACCTTC.

V usage is TRBV12-3 or TRBV12-4 and J usage is TRBJ2-5; 9 bases are a match to TRBD2. The CDR3 has 17 residues. Trimming cost V 0 bases and J 4 bases; bases outside gene matches: 9. CDR3 protein: CASSLARGGGASETQYF. The CDR3, as DNA: TGTGCCAGCAGTTTAGCGCGTGGCGGGGGGGCATCAGAGACCCAGTACTTC.

With regard to this clonotype: One junction end does not reproduce the germline sequence, and a read error may be involved. The chain employs TRBV6-1 and TRBJ2-3, with TRBD1 as a possible D gene (6 bases). The germline V gene encodes CDR1 MNHNS and CDR2 SASEGT. The CDR3 consists of 14 residues. The chain's CDR3 is CASSLGQPTDMQYF. The CDR3 coding sequence is TGTGCCAGCAGTCTCGGACAGCCCACAGATATGCAGTATTTT.